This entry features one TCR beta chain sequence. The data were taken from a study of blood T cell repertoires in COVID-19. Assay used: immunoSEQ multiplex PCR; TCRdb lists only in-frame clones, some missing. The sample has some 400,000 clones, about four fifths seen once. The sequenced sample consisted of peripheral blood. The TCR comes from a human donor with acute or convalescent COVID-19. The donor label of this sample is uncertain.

The CDR3 here is CAAGGNKEKLFF. The CDR3 DNA reads as TGTGCCGCAGGGGGAAATAAGGAAAAACTGTTTTTT. The V call is TRBV7-9, the J call TRBJ1-4, with 7 nucleotides matching TRBD1. The length of the CDR3 is 12 residues. V gave up 11 bases and J gave up 8 bases; unmatched junction bases: 8. Germline lookup yields CDR1 SEHNR and CDR2 FQNEAQ (reference sequence).